The rows below give T cell receptor beta chains drawn from one sample of a study of shared clonotypes between healthy human individuals. The method was immunoSEQ multiplex PCR; TCRdb's version includes in-frame clones alone and lacks a portion of them. There are a few million clones in the sample; approximately 92% occur only once, and around 1.7% lies in the top ten. Input material: naive CD8+ T cells from PBMCs. All receptors derive from a young man in good health. Some clones in this sample may be carry-over from other donors' samples. Both conserved end residues are part of each CDR3. The order of the fields is D gene, V gene, J gene, clone size, CDR3 DNA, CDR3 protein. The D gene is left open where the match is weak. Rows may omit the clone size; those that give it use once, few, many or a size class.

TRBD1	TRBV6-1	TRBJ1-2	NA	TGTGCCAGCAGTGACGGGGACAGGATATTTGGCTACACCTTC	CASSDGDRIFGYTF
NA	TRBV27	TRBJ2-7	NA	TGTGCCAGCAGTTGGGGCAGGGAATACGAGCAGTACTTC	CASSWGREYEQYF
TRBD2	TRBV5-4	TRBJ2-7	once	TGTGCCAGCAGCCCCTACCCGACTAGCGGGAGGGTTAGCTCCTACGAGCAGTACTTC	CASSPYPTSGRVSSYEQYF
NA	TRBV11-2	TRBJ2-4	NA	TGTGCCAGCAGCTTAGGCATCCTAGCCAAAAACATTCAGTACTTC	CASSLGILAKNIQYF
NA	TRBV5-5	TRBJ2-7	NA	TGTGCCAGCAGCGTGACTAGATCTAGCTCCTACGAGCAGTACTTC	CASSVTRSSSYEQYF
TRBD1	TRBV5-1	TRBJ2-3	NA	TGCGCCAGCAGCTGGGACAGGGATCTCCCCACAGATACGCAGTATTTT	CASSWDRDLPTDTQYF
NA	TRBV6-1	TRBJ2-3	NA	TGTGCCAGCAGTTTCCCAGGGTCTTTGGATACGCAGTATTTT	CASSFPGSLDTQYF
NA	TRBV19	TRBJ2-7	NA	TGTGCCAGTAGTATAAATTTCTACGAGCAGTACTTC	CASSINFYEQYF
TRBD1	TRBV9	TRBJ1-2	NA	TGTGCCAGCAGCGTAGCTGGACAGGGTAATGGCTACACCTTC	CASSVAGQGNGYTF
TRBD1	TRBV7-9	TRBJ2-7	NA	TGTGCCAGCAGCTCCCGGGACAGGGGACCCAAGCAGTACTTC	CASSSRDRGPKQYF